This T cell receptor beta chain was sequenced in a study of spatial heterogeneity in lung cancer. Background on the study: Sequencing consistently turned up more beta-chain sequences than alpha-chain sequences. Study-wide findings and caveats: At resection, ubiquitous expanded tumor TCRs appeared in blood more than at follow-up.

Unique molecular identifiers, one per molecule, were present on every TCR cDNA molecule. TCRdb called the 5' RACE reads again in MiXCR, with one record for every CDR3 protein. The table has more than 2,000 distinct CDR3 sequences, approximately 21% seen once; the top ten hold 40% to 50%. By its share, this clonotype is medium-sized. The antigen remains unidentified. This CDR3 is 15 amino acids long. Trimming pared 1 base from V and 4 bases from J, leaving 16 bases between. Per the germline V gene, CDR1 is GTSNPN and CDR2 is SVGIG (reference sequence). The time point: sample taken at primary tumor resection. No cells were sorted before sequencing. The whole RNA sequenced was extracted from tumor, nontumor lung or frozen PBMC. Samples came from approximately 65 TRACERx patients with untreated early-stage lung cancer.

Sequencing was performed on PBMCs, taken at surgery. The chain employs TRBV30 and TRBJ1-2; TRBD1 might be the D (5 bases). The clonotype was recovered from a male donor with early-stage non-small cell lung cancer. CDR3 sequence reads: CAWSDTGPLSYGYTF. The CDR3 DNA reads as TGTGCCTGGAGTGACACGGGACCCCTAAGCTATGGCTACACCTTC.